This is a list of T cell receptor beta chains from one sample in a study of glioma-infiltrating T cells. TCRdb redid the calling of the multiplex PCR reads with MiXCR, one entry per CDR3 protein. The sample carries 300,000 to 450,000 distinct CDR3 sequences, roughly 41% recorded once. The specimen sequenced was glioma tissue, nonneoplastic brain tissue, or PBMCs (not recorded which). These receptors originate from a human donor with low-grade glioma or glioblastoma, undergoing nonglioma brain surgery, or in good health (not recorded which). Each CDR3 is given with its conserved first and last residue. The order of the fields is V gene, D gene, clone size, J gene, CDR3 DNA, CDR3 protein. D genes are given only for firm matches. Part of the rows lack a size; the others show once, few, many or a class for expanded clones.

V gene: TRBV20-1
D gene: TRBD1
clone size: many
J gene: TRBJ1-5
CDR3 DNA: TGCAGTGCCCTGGGACAGGTCAATCAGCCCCAGCATTTT
CDR3 protein: CSALGQVNQPQHF

V gene: TRBV15
D gene: -
clone size: many
J gene: TRBJ1-5
CDR3 DNA: TGTGCCACCACCCGCCAGGCCGATCAGCCCCAGCATTTT
CDR3 protein: CATTRQADQPQHF

V gene: TRBV18
D gene: -
clone size: -
J gene: TRBJ2-7
CDR3 DNA: TGTGCCAGCTCAACACTGGACAGAGTCTACGAGCAGTACTTC
CDR3 protein: CASSTLDRVYEQYF

V gene: TRBV5-1
D gene: -
clone size: -
J gene: TRBJ2-5
CDR3 DNA: TGCGCCAGCCACGATTACGGGACCCAGTACTTC
CDR3 protein: CASHDYGTQYF

V gene: TRBV27
D gene: TRBD2
clone size: many
J gene: TRBJ2-1
CDR3 DNA: TGTGCCAGCAGTTTCCTAGTAGCGGGAGGATCCTACAATGAGCAGTTCTTC
CDR3 protein: CASSFLVAGGSYNEQFF

V gene: TRBV4-3
D gene: TRBD2
clone size: few
J gene: TRBJ2-7
CDR3 DNA: TGCGCCAGCAGCCAAGATGAAGCGGGACTAGCGAGCTCCTACGAGCAGTACTTC
CDR3 protein: CASSQDEAGLASSYEQYF

V gene: TRBV19
D gene: -
clone size: -
J gene: TRBJ2-1
CDR3 DNA: TGTGCCAGTAGTAACACCTACAATGAGCAGTTCTTC
CDR3 protein: CASSNTYNEQFF

V gene: TRBV2
D gene: TRBD1
clone size: -
J gene: TRBJ2-1
CDR3 DNA: TGTGCCATCAGCCCAGGACAGGGCTACAATGAGCAGTTCTTC
CDR3 protein: CAISPGQGYNEQFF

V gene: TRBV10-3
D gene: TRBD1
clone size: few
J gene: TRBJ2-1
CDR3 DNA: TGTGCCATCAGGAAAGGGGGCGGTGAGCAGTTCTTC
CDR3 protein: CAIRKGGGEQFF

V gene: TRBV20-1
D gene: TRBD1
clone size: few
J gene: TRBJ2-7
CDR3 DNA: TGCAGTGCTAGAGCGGGACAGACAGCCTACGAGCAGTACTTC
CDR3 protein: CSARAGQTAYEQYF

V gene: TRBV4-1
D gene: TRBD2
clone size: -
J gene: TRBJ2-7
CDR3 DNA: TGCGCCAGCAGCCTGGGACTAGCGGGAATTGTTTACGAGCAGTACTTC
CDR3 protein: CASSLGLAGIVYEQYF

V gene: TRBV4-2
D gene: TRBD2
clone size: once
J gene: TRBJ2-7
CDR3 DNA: TGTGCCAGCAGCCAATTGGTGGCTAGCGGGCCCTACGAGCAGTACTTC
CDR3 protein: CASSQLVASGPYEQYF

V gene: TRBV6-2/TRBV6-3
D gene: -
clone size: few
J gene: TRBJ2-7
CDR3 DNA: TGTGCCAGCAGTTACTCGGGGTTGTGGACCTGGGGCACCTACGAGCAGTACTTC
CDR3 protein: CASSYSGLWTWGTYEQYF

V gene: TRBV25-1
D gene: -
clone size: -
J gene: TRBJ2-1
CDR3 DNA: TGTGCAAGCAGAGATTTGGAGGGGGCCCATGAGCAGTTCTTC
CDR3 protein: CASRDLEGAHEQFF

V gene: TRBV7-2
D gene: -
clone size: many
J gene: TRBJ2-5
CDR3 DNA: TGTGCCAGCAGCTCAACCCCAGGGATGGAGACCCAGTACTTC
CDR3 protein: CASSSTPGMETQYF

V gene: TRBV2
D gene: -
clone size: -
J gene: TRBJ1-1
CDR3 DNA: TGTGCCAGCAGTGAAGAGGGATCCCAGGCGGCTTTCTTT
CDR3 protein: CASSEEGSQAAFF

V gene: TRBV7-9
D gene: TRBD1
clone size: -
J gene: TRBJ1-5
CDR3 DNA: TGTGCCAGCAGCTTAGCAGGACAGGGCAATCAGCCCCAGCATTTT
CDR3 protein: CASSLAGQGNQPQHF

V gene: TRBV9
D gene: -
clone size: once
J gene: TRBJ1-1
CDR3 DNA: TGTGCCAGCAGCCCTCACGGGCGCACTGAAGCTTTCTTT
CDR3 protein: CASSPHGRTEAFF

V gene: TRBV7-2
D gene: -
clone size: few
J gene: TRBJ2-4
CDR3 DNA: TGTGCCAGCACCAATTCGGTGGACAGAAAAAACATTCAGTACTTC
CDR3 protein: CASTNSVDRKNIQYF

V gene: TRBV29-1
D gene: -
clone size: -
J gene: TRBJ2-1
CDR3 DNA: TGCAGCGTTGAAGACGGGACACGGCCGGACAATGAGCAGTTCTTC
CDR3 protein: CSVEDGTRPDNEQFF

V gene: TRBV19
D gene: -
clone size: once
J gene: TRBJ1-2
CDR3 DNA: TGTGCCAGTAGTATTACGGGTGACTATGGCTACACCTTC
CDR3 protein: CASSITGDYGYTF

V gene: TRBV3-1
D gene: TRBD1
clone size: -
J gene: TRBJ1-1
CDR3 DNA: TGTGCCAGCAGCCTGATACCCCCGGGACAGGGAAAGGGGTTGAACACTGAAGCTTTCTTT
CDR3 protein: CASSLIPPGQGKGLNTEAFF

V gene: TRBV28
D gene: -
clone size: -
J gene: TRBJ1-1
CDR3 DNA: TGTGCCGGCAGCTCATCAGGGGACCACACTGAAGCTTTCTTT
CDR3 protein: CAGSSSGDHTEAFF

V gene: TRBV6-2/TRBV6-3
D gene: -
clone size: few
J gene: TRBJ2-6
CDR3 DNA: TGTGCCAGCAGTTACGGCAGCTCGACCGGGGCCAACGTCCTGACTTTC
CDR3 protein: CASSYGSSTGANVLTF

V gene: TRBV28
D gene: TRBD2
clone size: once
J gene: TRBJ2-7
CDR3 DNA: TGTGCCAGCAGTAATACAGGGGCCCGGACTAGCGGGAGGAGGTACGAGCAGTACTTC
CDR3 protein: CASSNTGARTSGRRYEQYF

V gene: TRBV19
D gene: -
clone size: -
J gene: TRBJ2-1
CDR3 DNA: TGTGCCAGTGAACCCATGAAGAGCGGCGGTGAGCAGTTCTTC
CDR3 protein: CASEPMKSGGEQFF

V gene: TRBV12-3/TRBV12-4
D gene: TRBD1
clone size: -
J gene: TRBJ1-1
CDR3 DNA: TGTGCCGGCAGGCGGACAGGGATCACTGAAGCTTTCTTT
CDR3 protein: CAGRRTGITEAFF

V gene: TRBV6-5
D gene: -
clone size: -
J gene: TRBJ1-2
CDR3 DNA: TGTGCCAGCAGTTTACTCCGGAATCTTAACTATGGCTACACCTTC
CDR3 protein: CASSLLRNLNYGYTF

V gene: TRBV20-1
D gene: TRBD1
clone size: -
J gene: TRBJ2-3
CDR3 DNA: TGCAGTGCTAGAGATCCCCTACAGGGGCCAACAGATACGCAGTATTTT
CDR3 protein: CSARDPLQGPTDTQYF

V gene: TRBV2
D gene: TRBD1
clone size: once
J gene: TRBJ1-1
CDR3 DNA: TGTGCCAGCATTCTACAGGGGACTGAAGCTTTCTTT
CDR3 protein: CASILQGTEAFF

V gene: TRBV12-3/TRBV12-4
D gene: TRBD1
clone size: -
J gene: TRBJ1-2
CDR3 DNA: TGTGCCAGCAGTCTTGGACAGGGAGGAGGCTATGGCTACACCTTC
CDR3 protein: CASSLGQGGGYGYTF

V gene: TRBV6-2/TRBV6-3
D gene: -
clone size: many
J gene: TRBJ2-7
CDR3 DNA: TGTGCCAGCAGCCATCTTTACGAGCAGTACTTC
CDR3 protein: CASSHLYEQYF

V gene: TRBV15
D gene: -
clone size: -
J gene: TRBJ2-1
CDR3 DNA: TGTGCCACCAGCAGAGATCCGGGAACGGGGAATGAGCAGTTCTTC
CDR3 protein: CATSRDPGTGNEQFF

V gene: TRBV19
D gene: TRBD1
clone size: few
J gene: TRBJ2-7
CDR3 DNA: TGTGCCAGTAGTATAGATCACTACAGGGGGCGTGAGCAGTACTTC
CDR3 protein: CASSIDHYRGREQYF